This entry lists 24 T cell receptor beta chains sequenced from one sample in a study of blood T cell repertoires in COVID-19 (dated by TCRdb to 2018 to 2021). Libraries were prepared through the immunoSEQ multiplex PCR assay. Here the immuneACCESS table is served through TCRdb, limited to in-frame sequences with V and J called. Missing clones are a known gap in these copies; in checked studies unresolved V genes cover under half, and the rest lacks a known reason. The sample table holds around 220,000 clones, of which around 86% were seen once. The ten biggest clones cover 4% to 5.5% of the sample. The sequenced sample consisted of peripheral blood. The receptor set was obtained from a human donor in a cohort sampled during active COVID-19.

The rearrangement links TRBV7-2 to TRBJ1-5, with D unclear. The length of the CDR3 is 16 residues. Germline assignment: CDR1 SGHTA and CDR2 FQGNSA. Trimming pared 2 bases from V and 0 bases from J, leaving 11 bases between. Here the CDR3 reads CASSLTPQYSNQPQHF. The CDR3 DNA follows: TGTGCCAGCAGCTTAACCCCCCAGTATAGCAATCAGCCCCAGCATTTT.

In this sample, this clone turned up a few times. This chain links TRBV9 with TRBJ2-3, with TRBD2 identical over 11 bases. The V gene's germline CDR1 is SGDLS and CDR2 YYNGEE. The CDR3 covers 18 residues. Trimming took 0 bases from V and 5 from J; bases not matched to a gene: 11. CDR3 coding DNA: TGTGCCAGCAGCGTAGTCGGAGTAGCGGGAGGGCCGGGAGATACGCAGTATTTT. Amino acid sequence: CASSVVGVAGGPGDTQYF. Variable domain in full (rest from reference TRBV9 and TRBJ2-3): DSGVTQTPKHLITATGQRVTLRCSPRSGDLSVYWYQQSLDQGLQFLIQYYNGEERAKGNILERFSAQQFPDLHSELNLSSLELGDSALYFCASSVVGVAGGPGDTQYFGPGTRLTVL.

The rearrangement links TRBV4-1 to TRBJ2-1; 10 bases match TRBD2. Losses at the gene ends were 3 bases for V and 3 bases for J; bases not matched to a gene: 5. This CDR3 region has 16 residues. Looked up from germline, CDR1 is MGHRA and CDR2 is YSYEKL. The CDR3 nucleotides are TGCGCCAGCAGCCATCCCGGGACTAGCGTCTACAATGAGCAGTTCTTC. This codes for CASSHPGTSVYNEQFF.

The chain recombines TRBV6-5 with TRBJ2-7, with 9 nucleotides matching TRBD1. The germline CDR1 and CDR2 sequences are MNHEY and SVGAGI. J gave up 6 bases and V 0 bases, and 6 bases lay outside the gene matches. CDR3 length: 15 amino acids. In DNA form, the CDR3 reads TGTGCCAGCAGTTACTCGGGACAGGGCTCTCGCGAGCAGTACTTC. Its protein is CASSYSGQGSREQYF.

The rearrangement uses TRBV10-3 and TRBJ1-1; TRBD1 agrees at 8 bases. Germline CDR1 is ENHRY and CDR2 is SYGVKD. V lost 2 bases and J lost 0; bases outside the gene matches: 11. The CDR3 is made up of 18 amino acids. CDR3 DNA sequence: TGTGCCATCAGTGAGCATGGCAGGGGGCTCGTAATGAACACTGAAGCTTTCTTT. Encoded protein: CAISEHGRGLVMNTEAFF.

This rearrangement joins TRBV5-1 to TRBJ2-1, with D possibly TRBD1 on 7 matching bases. Germline CDR1 and CDR2: SGHRS and YFSETQ. This CDR3 has 16 residues. The V end was cut by 2 bases, the J end by 4 bases, with 16 bases between. The CDR3 loop is CASSFSAQGGYNEQFF. The CDR3, as DNA: TGCGCCAGCAGCTTCTCGGCGCAGGGGGGTTACAATGAGCAGTTCTTC.

The J gene is TRBJ2-2, the V gene TRBV2; possibly TRBD2 for D (6 bases). The CDR3 spans 14 residues. Germline-derived CDR1 and CDR2 are SNHLY and FYNNEI. The V end was cut by 4 bases, the J end by 2 bases, with 8 bases between. CDR3 amino acids: CASSVEGNTGELFF. For the CDR3, the DNA is TGTGCCAGCAGTGTGGAGGGTAACACCGGGGAGCTGTTTTTT.

V gene TRBV6-1 combines with J gene TRBJ2-4; possible D gene TRBD1, 5 bases. V gave up 1 base and J gave up 2 bases, with 6 bases separating them. Germline CDR1 is MNHNS and CDR2 is SASEGT. This CDR3 is built from 14 residues. CDR3 loop: CASSEGTSKNIQYF. The CDR3 DNA follows: TGTGCCAGCAGTGAAGGGACATCCAAAAACATTCAGTACTTC.

This clone came up a few times. The chain couples TRBV28 to TRBJ1-1, with D hard to call. Trimming shortened V by 8 bases and J by 1 base, and 2 bases separated the two germline ends. The CDR3 has 10 amino acids. Germline-derived CDR1 and CDR2 are MDHEN and SYDVKM. The CDR3 DNA follows: TGTGCCAGCCGGAACACTGAAGCTTTCTTT. Translation gives CASRNTEAFF.

This clone occurred once. Within the sample, other DNA sequences also encode this same CDR3. The rearrangement joins TRBV18 to TRBJ2-7; 7 positions agree with TRBD1. The length of the CDR3 is 13 residues. V trimming: 2 bases; J trimming: 3 bases; junction bases outside the gene matches: 1. Germline V gives CDR1 KGHSH, CDR2 LQKENI. The CDR3 DNA reads TGTGCCAGCTCACCATCAGGGGGCTACGAGCAGTACTTC. Translating gives CASSPSGGYEQYF.

V usage is TRBV5-4 and J usage is TRBJ2-3; a possible D gene is TRBD1 (5 bases). The CDR3 length is 16 residues. Trimming pared 1 base from V and 6 bases from J, leaving 18 bases between. The V gene's germline CDR1 is SGHNT and CDR2 YYREEE (reference sequence). The CDR3 nucleotides read TGTGCCAGCAGCTTGAAGTGGTTAGCCAGGGATGATACGCAGTATTTT. This translates into CASSLKWLARDDTQYF.

This rearrangement joins TRBV28 to TRBJ2-7; D possibly corresponds to TRBD2 (5 bases). The CDR3 runs 11 residues. V lost 3 bases and J lost 7, with 7 bases in between. Per germline, CDR1 MDHEN and CDR2 SYDVKM. CDR3 nucleotides: TGTGCCAGCAGTTTTCGGGGAGAGCAGTACTTC. Protein product: CASSFRGEQYF. Together with reference TRBV28 and TRBJ2-7, the CDR3 gives the full variable domain: DVKVTQSSRYLVKRTGEKVFLECVQDMDHENMFWYRQDPGLGLRLIYFSYDVKMKEKGDIPEGYSVSREKKERFSLILESASTNQTSMYLCASSFRGEQYFGPGTRLTVT.

This clone has just one count. The chain links TRBV4-1 to TRBJ2-6; tentative D call: TRBD2 (6 bases). This CDR3 is built from 16 residues. The V end lost 8 bases, the J end lost 0 bases, and 14 bases lay between the germline ends. Germline-derived CDR1 and CDR2 are MGHRA and YSYEKL. Here the CDR3 DNA reads TGCGCCAGCCACCCGGGACTTCTCTCTGGGGCCAACGTCCTGACTTTC. Amino acids: CASHPGLLSGANVLTF.

The J gene is TRBJ2-7, the V gene TRBV11-2, with D possibly matching TRBD2 (6 bases). The length of the CDR3 is 15 residues. V shed 4 bases and J shed 2 bases, with 15 bases lying between them. CDR1 is SGHAT, CDR2 FQNNGV, per germline. The DNA of the CDR3 is TGTGCCAGCAGCTACTATCCCGGGACTGCCTACGAGCAGTACTTC. The encoded protein is CASSYYPGTAYEQYF.

This rearrangement joins TRBV7-2 to TRBJ1-2; 7 nucleotides align to TRBD1. There are 15 residues in the CDR3. J lost 4 bases, V lost 4 bases, and 9 bases had no gene match. The germline V gene encodes CDR1 SGHTA and CDR2 FQGNSA. In DNA, the CDR3 is TGTGCCAGCAGCTCGTCACCGGGACAGATCTATGGCTACACCTTC. It codes for CASSSSPGQIYGYTF. Full variable domain (rest looked up from reference TRBV7-2 and TRBJ1-2): GAGVSQSPSNKVTEKGKDVELRCDPISGHTALYWYRQSLGQGLEFLIYFQGNSAPDKSGLPSDRFSAERTGGSVSTLTIQRTQQEDSAVYLCASSSSPGQIYGYTFGSGTRLTVV.

This clone was counted only a few times. The chain couples TRBV18 to TRBJ2-7; tentatively, D is TRBD2 (6 bases). Between the trimmed V and J ends, which lost 4 bases and 6 bases, there was a span of 13 bases. CDR1 KGHSH and CDR2 LQKENI come from the germline V gene. This CDR3 is 13 amino acids long. The chain's CDR3 is CASSRDSLSEQYF. DNA for the CDR3: TGTGCCAGCTCACGGGACTCCCTCAGCGAGCAGTACTTC.

The chain employs TRBV4-3 and TRBJ1-2, with 8 nucleotides matching TRBD1. Germline V gene lookup returns CDR1 LGHNA and CDR2 YSLEER. The CDR3 runs to 15 residues. V dropped 2 bases and J dropped 5; count of bases not matched to a gene: 7. This CDR3 is CASSQRNRGTYGYTF. The CDR3 DNA reads TGCGCCAGCAGCCAACGAAACAGGGGGACTTATGGCTACACCTTC.

CDR3 in DNA: TGTGCCAGCAGGGGACAGGGGGCAAGCAATCAGCCCCAGCATTTT. It specifies CASRGQGASNQPQHF. V is TRBV6-5 and J is TRBJ1-5; 12 nucleotides line up with TRBD1. Germline V CDR1 and CDR2: MNHEY, SVGAGI. V was pared by 6 bases and J by 1 base, with 1 base of the junction left unmatched. CDR3 length: 15 residues.

The V call is TRBV24-1, the J call TRBJ2-7; D remains ambiguous. The CDR3 runs 13 residues. Germline V gives CDR1 KGHDR, CDR2 SFDVKD. Deletions cut 4 bases from V and 0 bases from J, with 6 bases between. Here the CDR3 DNA reads TGTGCCACCAGTGACTCTGTCTCCTACGAGCAGTACTTC. This sequence encodes CATSDSVSYEQYF.

V usage is TRBV5-6 and J usage is TRBJ1-1, with 10 bases lining up with TRBD1. Germline trimming cut 0 bases from V and 4 bases from J; bases unmatched to any gene: 9. Germline V gene lookup returns CDR1 SGHDT and CDR2 YYEEEE. This CDR3 has 17 amino acids. CDR3 nucleotides: TGTGCCAGCAGCTTGGATGGGGACAGGGGTAGGCCCACTGAAGCTTTCTTT. Protein sequence: CASSLDGDRGRPTEAFF.

Here the CDR3 DNA reads TGTGCCATCAGTTCTCCTAGCTACGAGCAGTACTTC. Translation gives CAISSPSYEQYF. The J gene is TRBJ2-7, the V gene TRBV10-3; D is ambiguous. Trimming removed 5 bases at V and 3 bases at J, with 8 bases between. Germline V gives CDR1 ENHRY, CDR2 SYGVKD. The CDR3 totals 12 residues.

This chain joins TRBV19 and TRBJ1-1; no clear D. CDR1 and CDR2 (germline): LNHDA, SQIVND (reference sequence). The ends were cut back, 2 bases at V and 0 bases at J, with 4 bases in the middle. The CDR3 totals 13 residues. The CDR3: CASSITLNTEAFF. In nucleotides, the CDR3 is TGTGCCAGTAGTATAACATTGAACACTGAAGCTTTCTTT.

The chain is built from TRBV5-1 and TRBJ2-6, with a tentative D call TRBD1 (6 bases). The V gene lost 2 bases and the J gene lost 4 bases, with 10 bases spanning the gap. This CDR3 has 15 residues. Germline assignment: CDR1 SGHRS and CDR2 YFSETQ. The CDR3 coding sequence is TGCGCCAGCAGCTTTGGACAGTCCGGGGCCAACGTCCTGACTTTC. As protein: CASSFGQSGANVLTF. The whole variable domain, filled in from reference TRBV5-1 and TRBJ2-6, reads KAGVTQTPRYLIKTRGQQVTLSCSPISGHRSVSWYQQTPGQGLQFLFEYFSETQRNKGNFPGRFSGRQFSNSRSEMNVSTLELGDSALYLCASSFGQSGANVLTFGAGSRLTVL.

The chain couples TRBV7-2 to TRBJ2-3; TRBD2 aligns across 14 bases. V lost 1 base and J lost 6; bases outside the gene matches: 3. The CDR3 length is 16 residues. Looked up from germline, CDR1 is SGHTA and CDR2 is FQGNSA. Here the CDR3 DNA reads TGTGCCAGCAGCTTAGAGGGACTAGCGGGAGTTGATACGCAGTATTTT. Translation gives CASSLEGLAGVDTQYF.